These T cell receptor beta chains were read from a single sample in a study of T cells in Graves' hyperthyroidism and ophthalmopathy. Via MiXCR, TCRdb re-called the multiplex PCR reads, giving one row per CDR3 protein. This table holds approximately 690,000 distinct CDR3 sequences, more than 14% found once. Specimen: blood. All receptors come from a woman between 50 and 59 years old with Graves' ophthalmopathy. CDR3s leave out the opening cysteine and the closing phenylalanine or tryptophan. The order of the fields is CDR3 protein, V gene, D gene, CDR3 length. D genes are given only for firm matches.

cdr3_aa: ASSLNPYRVDQPQH
v_call: TRBV27
d_call: NA
cdr3_length: 14

cdr3_aa: ASSIGRGNNQPQH
v_call: TRBV19
d_call: NA
cdr3_length: 13

cdr3_aa: ASSSQRALLETQY
v_call: TRBV2
d_call: NA
cdr3_length: 13

cdr3_aa: ASRSGQGVAF
v_call: TRBV6-2/TRBV6-3
d_call: TRBD1
cdr3_length: 10

cdr3_aa: ASSDGQGALTDTQY
v_call: TRBV12-3/TRBV12-4
d_call: TRBD1
cdr3_length: 14

cdr3_aa: ASSLMLEGGYGYT
v_call: TRBV9
d_call: NA
cdr3_length: 13

cdr3_aa: ASSETSGNHNEQF
v_call: TRBV5-1
d_call: TRBD2
cdr3_length: 13

cdr3_aa: ASSHGLMEGYT
v_call: TRBV5-1
d_call: NA
cdr3_length: 11

cdr3_aa: ASRQTGGEQF
v_call: TRBV7-3
d_call: TRBD1
cdr3_length: 10

cdr3_aa: SATDQDLYEQY
v_call: TRBV20-1
d_call: NA
cdr3_length: 11

cdr3_aa: ACSLLQGFAEAF
v_call: TRBV7-2
d_call: NA
cdr3_length: 12

cdr3_aa: ASSLAHSTDTQY
v_call: TRBV7-2
d_call: NA
cdr3_length: 12

cdr3_aa: SARPHQRGNTGELF
v_call: TRBV20-1
d_call: TRBD2
cdr3_length: 14

cdr3_aa: ATSENDRRKT
v_call: TRBV24-1
d_call: NA
cdr3_length: 10

cdr3_aa: ASSRLVGEQF
v_call: TRBV28
d_call: NA
cdr3_length: 10

cdr3_aa: ASRQGLTRTDTQY
v_call: TRBV7-8
d_call: NA
cdr3_length: 13

cdr3_aa: AWSVQQTYEQY
v_call: TRBV30
d_call: NA
cdr3_length: 11

cdr3_aa: ASSPKSGQGANEQF
v_call: TRBV7-9
d_call: TRBD1
cdr3_length: 14

cdr3_aa: ASSTWGTQY
v_call: TRBV28
d_call: NA
cdr3_length: 9

cdr3_aa: ASRPRTSADTQY
v_call: TRBV13
d_call: TRBD2
cdr3_length: 12

cdr3_aa: ATSRDRGAVKNEQY
v_call: TRBV15
d_call: NA
cdr3_length: 14

cdr3_aa: ASSYPEGVGRRAKNIQY
v_call: TRBV6-2/TRBV6-3
d_call: NA
cdr3_length: 17

cdr3_aa: ASSSSGYGNEQF
v_call: TRBV27
d_call: NA
cdr3_length: 12

cdr3_aa: ASAAGVGQPQH
v_call: TRBV2
d_call: NA
cdr3_length: 11

cdr3_aa: SAPDLTSGKDTQY
v_call: TRBV20-1
d_call: TRBD2
cdr3_length: 13

cdr3_aa: ASSSHRSGRAVNEQF
v_call: TRBV27
d_call: TRBD2
cdr3_length: 15

cdr3_aa: ASKDRTDTQY
v_call: TRBV27
d_call: TRBD1
cdr3_length: 10

cdr3_aa: ASSYWGLAGDNEQF
v_call: TRBV6-2/TRBV6-3
d_call: TRBD2
cdr3_length: 14

cdr3_aa: ASSRQGDNYGYT
v_call: TRBV3-1
d_call: TRBD1
cdr3_length: 12

cdr3_aa: ATSDELAGVNEQF
v_call: TRBV24-1
d_call: TRBD2
cdr3_length: 13

cdr3_aa: ATRERERGTETQY
v_call: TRBV15
d_call: TRBD2
cdr3_length: 13

cdr3_aa: ASSLGLGNTGELF
v_call: TRBV7-8
d_call: NA
cdr3_length: 13

cdr3_aa: ASSSEGLRNTDTQY
v_call: TRBV27
d_call: TRBD2
cdr3_length: 14

cdr3_aa: ASSVGSLYNEQF
v_call: TRBV9
d_call: NA
cdr3_length: 12

cdr3_aa: ASSGISGDSPLH
v_call: TRBV27
d_call: NA
cdr3_length: 12

cdr3_aa: ASSYGALDYGYT
v_call: TRBV6-5
d_call: NA
cdr3_length: 12

cdr3_aa: SGGGWNTEAF
v_call: TRBV29-1
d_call: NA
cdr3_length: 10

cdr3_aa: TSRSQTGPNSPLH
v_call: TRBV12-3/TRBV12-4
d_call: TRBD1
cdr3_length: 13

cdr3_aa: ASRTRTGRNQPQH
v_call: TRBV6-2/TRBV6-3
d_call: TRBD1
cdr3_length: 13

cdr3_aa: ASGTGPNGYT
v_call: TRBV7-8
d_call: TRBD1
cdr3_length: 10

cdr3_aa: ASSLGTLQF
v_call: TRBV27
d_call: NA
cdr3_length: 9

cdr3_aa: ASSPGFWGPKNIQY
v_call: TRBV7-2
d_call: NA
cdr3_length: 14

cdr3_aa: SARDIHGSKNEQF
v_call: TRBV20-1
d_call: NA
cdr3_length: 13

cdr3_aa: ASSQYPDSYNEQF
v_call: TRBV4-2
d_call: NA
cdr3_length: 13